A single sample is the source of the 10 T cell receptor beta chains below, sequenced in a study of cytomegalovirus exposure and HLA in healthy donors (TCRdb year 2017). The library was made by the immunoSEQ multiplex PCR assay. In TCRdb, the immuneACCESS table is reduced to in-frame sequences with V and J assigned. These tables do not hold every clone; where another copy was compared, an unresolved V gene accounts for under half, and the others remain unexplained. The sample table lists 260,000 or so clones, around 91% of them with a count of one. The leading ten clones occupy roughly 3% of the sample. Sequenced: PBMCs. These receptors were taken from a woman in her 30s in good health and CMV-seronegative.

The rearrangement joins TRBV7-8 to TRBJ2-7, with TRBD1 as a possible D gene (5 bases). Germline V gene data show CDR1 as SGHVS and CDR2 as FQNEAQ. V lost 5 bases, J lost 0 bases, and 17 bases lay in between. This CDR3 region has 16 residues. Here the CDR3 reads CASSPVTGPSSYEQYF. In DNA form, the CDR3 reads TGTGCCAGCAGCCCCGTCACAGGCCCGAGCTCCTACGAGCAGTACTTC. Variable domain in full (rest from reference TRBV7-8 and TRBJ2-7): GAGVSQSPRYKVAKRGQDVALRCDPISGHVSLFWYQQALGQGPEFLTYFQNEAQLDKSGLPSDRFFAERPEGSVSTLKIQRTQQEDSAVYLCASSPVTGPSSYEQYFGPGTRLTVT.

The CDR3 DNA is TGCACCAGCAGCCAAGTTAGAACAGGGATTTACTTC. Translated: CTSSQVRTGIYF. This rearrangement joins TRBV1 to TRBJ2-5; the D call TRBD1 from the table was never checked on the DNA. TRBV1 is a known pseudogene. The CDR3 contains 12 residues.

V is TRBV18 and J is TRBJ2-7; D not resolved. Looked up from germline, CDR1 is KGHSH and CDR2 is LQKENI. The CDR3 covers 12 residues. V was shortened by 0 bases and J by 5 bases, with 5 bases between the two germline ends. The CDR3 here is CASSPPANEQYF. The CDR3 bases are TGTGCCAGCTCACCACCAGCTAACGAGCAGTACTTC.

In this sample, this clone turned up a few times. This chain uses TRBV10-2 with TRBJ2-1; D assignment may be TRBD1 or TRBD2 (6 bases each). Looked up from germline, CDR1 is WSHSY and CDR2 is SAAADI. V was trimmed by 3 bases and J by 6 bases, leaving 12 bases between them. The CDR3 consists of 14 residues. This CDR3 is CASSDAGGANEQFF. The CDR3 bases are TGCGCCAGCAGTGATGCCGGGGGCGCCAATGAGCAGTTCTTC.

About this clone itself: This sample also contains other DNA sequences that code for the same CDR3. V and J are TRBV28 and TRBJ2-1, with D unresolved. From germline, CDR1 is MDHEN and CDR2 SYDVKM. This CDR3 region has 11 residues. Trimming removed 4 bases at V and 10 bases at J, with 8 bases between. The DNA of the CDR3 is TGTGCCAGCAGTTGGTCCCGGGAGCAGTTCTTC. It codes for CASSWSREQFF.

The chain employs TRBV7-3 and TRBJ2-7; possible D gene TRBD2, 5 bases. The V end lost 7 bases, the J end lost 3 bases, and 19 bases lay between the germline ends. CDR1 and CDR2 (germline): SGHTA, FQGTGA. The CDR3 totals 15 residues. CDR3 in amino acids: CASNLGATSGYEQYF. The CDR3 bases are TGTGCCAGCAACCTGGGAGCGACAAGCGGCTACGAGCAGTACTTC. Drawing the rest from reference TRBV7-3 and TRBJ2-7, the complete variable domain is GAGVSQTPSNKVTEKGKYVELRCDPISGHTALYWYRQSLGQGPEFLIYFQGTGAADDSGLPNDRFFAVRPEGSVSTLKIQRTERGDSAVYLCASNLGATSGYEQYFGPGTRLTVT.

The chain has TRBV28 and TRBJ2-3; D is undetermined. CDR3 size: 13 residues. With 2 bases removed from V and 8 bases from J, the gap between germline ends came to 11 bases. Germline CDR1 is MDHEN and CDR2 is SYDVKM. CDR3 amino acids: CASSLEGYGTQYF. The CDR3 nucleotides read TGTGCCAGCAGTTTAGAAGGTTACGGTACGCAGTATTTT.

The gene calls are TRBV27 and TRBJ2-7; weak D call: TRBD2 (5 bases). This CDR3 has 14 amino acids. Trimming cost V 4 bases and J 3 bases, with 13 bases left between them. From germline, CDR1 is MNHEY and CDR2 SMNVEV (reference sequence). The CDR3 region is CASSSADDYYEQYF. For the CDR3, the DNA is TGTGCCAGCAGTTCCGCTGACGACTACTACGAGCAGTACTTC.

A few counts support this clone. The V call is TRBV10-3, the J call TRBJ2-7; TRBD2 matches at 9 bases. Trimming removed 10 bases from V and 2 bases from J; junction bases left unmatched: 3. Germline-derived CDR1 and CDR2 are ENHRY and SYGVKD. The CDR3 has 12 amino acids. The CDR3 sequence: CATLAGAYEQYF. The CDR3 coding sequence is TGTGCCACCTTAGCGGGAGCCTACGAGCAGTACTTC.

The rearrangement links TRBV25-1 to TRBJ2-6; D is perhaps TRBD1 (8 bases). CDR3 length equals 17 residues. Trimming left V 3 bases short and J 0 bases short, with 12 bases between. In germline, CDR1 is MGHDK, CDR2 SYGVNS. The CDR3: CASSDHRGGSGANVLTF. Written as DNA, the CDR3 is TGTGCCAGCAGTGACCACAGGGGGGGCTCTGGGGCCAACGTCCTGACTTTC.